This T cell receptor (beta chain) was sequenced during a study of cytomegalovirus exposure and HLA in healthy donors. With respect to this clone: The sample carries other DNA sequences with the same CDR3.

Trimming pared 1 base from V and 3 bases from J, leaving 7 bases between. Germline assignment: CDR1 SGHRS and CDR2 YFSETQ. The CDR3 runs to 13 residues. Primers: 60 Vbeta forward and 13 Jbeta reverse. Here immunoSEQ multiplex PCR was the method, and the copy in TCRdb shows in-frame clones only, minus some. The sample lists about 140,000 clones, roughly 77% seen once, with 4% to 5.5% in the top ten. Sequencing was done on a sample of PBMCs. The receptor comes from a man aged 30 to 39 in good health. J is TRBJ2-5 and V is TRBV5-1, with D possibly TRBD1 on 6 matching bases. This CDR3 reads CASSLSGEETQYF. CDR3 DNA sequence: TGCGCCAGCAGCTTGTCAGGGGAAGAGACCCAGTACTTC.